This TCR beta chain comes out of a study of blood T cell repertoires in COVID-19. About the study: Researchers got acute and convalescent COVID-19 samples from the United States, Italy and Spain. PBMCs, B-cell-depleted T cells, or T cells provided the cDNA or gDNA that made up the material.

Trimming removed 0 bases at V and 9 bases at J, with 13 bases between. The CDR3 totals 14 residues. CDR1 is SGHDT and CDR2 is YYEEEE in the germline V gene. Categorization into cohorts depended on clinical history that participants reported. The data were produced by immunoSEQ multiplex PCR, yet TCRdb's version contains in-frame clones alone and is incomplete. The sample lists approximately 200,000 clones, about 80% occurring once. This receptor was identified in a woman in her thirties or forties with acute COVID-19. The specimen sequenced was PBMCs or T cells enriched from blood (not recorded which). The chain recombines TRBV5-6 with TRBJ2-1, with unresolved D. The CDR3 sequence: CASSLAHLGGEQFF. DNA for the CDR3: TGTGCCAGCAGCTTGGCACATCTTGGTGGTGAGCAGTTCTTC.